This entry lists 19 T cell receptor beta chains sequenced from one sample in a study of blood T cell repertoires in COVID-19. This table comes from immunoSEQ multiplex PCR, and its TCRdb copy is limited to in-frame clones, with some not included. The sample records 25,000 to 35,000 clones, approximately 92% being singletons. Sequenced input: peripheral blood. The receptors shown here come from a man at least 80 years old with acute or convalescent COVID-19.

The chain has TRBV10-2 and TRBJ1-1; 8 bases fit TRBD1. The CDR3 spans 13 residues. Germline V gene sequence: CDR1 WSHSY, CDR2 SAAADI. Trimming took 6 bases from V and 5 from J; bases not matched to a gene: 5. CDR3 residues: CASSHRGDTEAFF. The CDR3 DNA is TGCGCCAGCAGCCACAGGGGGGATACTGAAGCTTTCTTT.

The V gene is TRBV7-9, the J gene TRBJ2-4; D is uncertain. Germline lookup yields CDR1 SEHNR and CDR2 FQNEAQ (reference sequence). V lost 1 base to trimming and J lost 0 bases, with 10 bases between them. CDR3 size: 16 residues. DNA for the CDR3: TGTGCCAGCAGCTTAGGTTTGGGCCTAGCCAAAAACATTCAGTACTTC. Residues: CASSLGLGLAKNIQYF.

The gene calls are TRBV12-5 and TRBJ2-1; 14 positions match TRBD2. Germline values: CDR1 LGHNT, CDR2 FRNRAP. This CDR3 contains 15 residues. Trimming at V came to 4 bases and at J to 8 bases, leaving 4 bases not matched to a gene. CDR3 bases: TGTGCTAGTGGTTGGGGACTAGCGGGAGTGGATGAGCAGTTCTTC. It translates to CASGWGLAGVDEQFF.

CDR3 nucleotides: TGTGCCAGCACCGGGAGCACAGATACGCAGTATTTT. Amino acids: CASTGSTDTQYF. This rearrangement joins TRBV6-6 to TRBJ2-3; D not certain. The V gene lost 7 bases and the J gene lost 0 bases, with 5 bases spanning the gap. This CDR3 is 12 amino acids long. Germline CDR1 MNHNY, CDR2 SVGAGI (reference sequence).

This chain links TRBV18 with TRBJ2-6; weak D call: TRBD2 (6 bases). The CDR3 has 15 residues. Trimming left V 3 bases short and J 3 bases short, with 9 bases between. The germline gives CDR1 KGHSH, CDR2 LQKENI. CDR3 coding DNA: TGTGCCAGCTCACCCGGAGGGATTGGGGCCAACGTCCTGACTTTC. Translation gives CASSPGGIGANVLTF.

CDR3 nucleotide sequence: TGTGCCAGCAGCCAAGAGATAGCGGGAGCGGGTGAGCAGTACTTC. Translated, it gives CASSQEIAGAGEQYF. The chain joins TRBV4-2 to TRBJ2-7; 9 positions match TRBD2. V trimming: 0 bases; J trimming: 7 bases; junction bases outside the gene matches: 7. Germline V CDR1 and CDR2: LGHNA, YNFKEQ. CDR3 length: 15 residues.

The chain combines TRBV10-1 with TRBJ2-1; weak D call: TRBD2 (6 bases). The V end lost 4 bases, the J end lost 7 bases, and 20 bases lay between the germline ends. This CDR3 spans 16 amino acids. In germline, CDR1 is WNHNN, CDR2 SYGVQD (reference sequence). This CDR3 reads CASSGVAAGPGNEQFF. DNA of the CDR3: TGCGCCAGCAGTGGAGTGGCGGCGGGACCCGGAAATGAGCAGTTCTTC.

A single count supports this clone. The V gene is TRBV24-1, the J gene TRBJ1-2; TRBD1 aligns across 7 bases. Germline V gene data show CDR1 as KGHDR and CDR2 as SFDVKD. The length of the CDR3 is 15 residues. V lost 2 bases to trimming and J lost 3 bases; unmatched junction nucleotides: 5. In DNA, the CDR3 is TGTGCCACCAGTGATTACAGGGGAATGGACTATGGCTACACCTTC. Translated: CATSDYRGMDYGYTF.

This chain links TRBV5-1 with TRBJ1-6, with D tentatively TRBD1 (5 bases). CDR1 is SGHRS, CDR2 YFSETQ, per germline. This CDR3 region has 15 residues. V dropped 0 bases and J dropped 10 bases, with 14 bases sitting between them. The CDR3 DNA sequence: TGCGCCAGCAGCTTGGCGGGGGGTGGTGAATCACCCCTCCACTTT. Translation: CASSLAGGGESPLHF.

The chain carries TRBV18 and TRBJ2-3; the D gene is possibly TRBD2 (6 bases). CDR1 and CDR2 (germline): KGHSH, LQKENI. The CDR3 totals 16 residues. The V end was cut by 1 base, the J end by 0 bases, with 11 bases between. CDR3 loop: CASSPQPGTSTDTQYF. In nucleotides, the CDR3 is TGTGCCAGCTCACCACAGCCAGGGACTAGCACAGATACGCAGTATTTT.

J is TRBJ2-1 and V is TRBV7-9; D might be TRBD2 (5 bases). Germline lookup yields CDR1 SEHNR and CDR2 FQNEAQ (reference sequence). Trimming shortened V by 3 bases and J by 5 bases, and 20 bases separated the two germline ends. The CDR3 runs to 17 residues. CDR3 amino acids: CASSFRRPGGSHNEQFF. The CDR3 bases are TGTGCCAGCAGCTTCCGGAGGCCCGGCGGGTCTCACAATGAGCAGTTCTTC.

The chain has TRBV19 and TRBJ2-1; TRBD1 might be the D (7 bases). The CDR3 loop spans 12 amino acids. Germline values: CDR1 LNHDA, CDR2 SQIVND (reference sequence). Trimming left V 3 bases short and J 14 bases short, with 14 bases between. Written as DNA, the CDR3 is TGTGCCAGTAGTATTATGACAGGGAGGAAGTTCTTC. It is translated as CASSIMTGRKFF.

The chain combines TRBV6-1 with TRBJ2-7; tentative D call: TRBD2 (6 bases). Between the trimmed V and J ends, which lost 3 bases and 1 base, there was a span of 16 bases. Germline V gene sequence: CDR1 MNHNS, CDR2 SASEGT. The CDR3 is 16 residues long. This CDR3 is CASSDRSGVRSYEQYF. The CDR3 region has the DNA TGTGCCAGCAGTGATCGCTCGGGGGTCAGATCCTACGAGCAGTACTTC.

V is TRBV10-1 and J is TRBJ2-1, with TRBD1 as a possible D gene (7 bases). Per the germline V gene, CDR1 is WNHNN and CDR2 is SYGVQD (reference sequence). This CDR3 has 12 residues. Deletions cut 3 bases from V and 12 bases from J, with 12 bases between. The CDR3 coding sequence is TGCGCCAGCAGTGACCGACAGGGAGGGCAGTTCTTC. Protein product: CASSDRQGGQFF.

Remarks on this clone: Different DNA sequences within this sample yield the same CDR3. The chain carries TRBV5-1 and TRBJ1-1; D unresolved. In germline, CDR1 is SGHRS, CDR2 YFSETQ. CDR3 length equals 13 residues. Trimming took off 4 bases at V and 1 base at J, with 8 bases between the two ends. CDR3 sequence reads: CASSKTGNTEAFF. DNA for the CDR3: TGCGCCAGCAGCAAGACGGGGAACACTGAAGCTTTCTTT.

V gene TRBV29-1 combines with J gene TRBJ2-5; 9 bases agree with TRBD1. With V trimmed by 6 bases and J by 2 bases, 10 bases remained unmatched. The CDR3 has 15 amino acids. Looked up from germline, CDR1 is SQVTM and CDR2 is ANQGSEA. This CDR3 reads CSVKSNRGHQETQYF. CDR3 nucleotide sequence: TGCAGCGTAAAGTCCAACAGGGGGCATCAAGAGACCCAGTACTTC.

V is TRBV9 and J is TRBJ2-7; 8 positions match TRBD2. V was pared by 4 bases and J by 1 base, with 4 bases of the junction left unmatched. Germline CDR1 reads SGDLS; CDR2 reads YYNGEE. CDR3 length equals 14 residues. The CDR3 reads CASSRTSTSYEQYF. The DNA for the CDR3 is TGTGCCAGCAGCCGGACTAGCACATCCTACGAGCAGTACTTC. Supplemented by reference TRBV9 and TRBJ2-7, the full variable domain reads DSGVTQTPKHLITATGQRVTLRCSPRSGDLSVYWYQQSLDQGLQFLIQYYNGEERAKGNILERFSAQQFPDLHSELNLSSLELGDSALYFCASSRTSTSYEQYFGPGTRLTVT.

The J gene is TRBJ1-5, the V gene TRBV28, with 7 bases identical to TRBD1. The CDR3 is 19 residues long. Germline V gene sequence: CDR1 MDHEN, CDR2 SYDVKM. J lost 0 bases, V lost 0 bases, and 11 bases had no gene match. The CDR3 sequence: CASSLWESQGQTSNQPQHF. DNA of the CDR3: TGTGCCAGCAGTTTATGGGAAAGCCAGGGACAGACTAGCAATCAGCCCCAGCATTTT.

The V call is TRBV9, the J call TRBJ1-2; TRBD1 might be the D (5 bases). CDR1 and CDR2 (germline): SGDLS, YYNGEE. This CDR3 region has 13 residues. Trimming pared 0 bases from V and 6 bases from J, leaving 9 bases between. CDR3 coding DNA: TGTGCCAGCAGCGTAGCAGGGATAGATGGCTACACCTTC. Its protein product is CASSVAGIDGYTF.